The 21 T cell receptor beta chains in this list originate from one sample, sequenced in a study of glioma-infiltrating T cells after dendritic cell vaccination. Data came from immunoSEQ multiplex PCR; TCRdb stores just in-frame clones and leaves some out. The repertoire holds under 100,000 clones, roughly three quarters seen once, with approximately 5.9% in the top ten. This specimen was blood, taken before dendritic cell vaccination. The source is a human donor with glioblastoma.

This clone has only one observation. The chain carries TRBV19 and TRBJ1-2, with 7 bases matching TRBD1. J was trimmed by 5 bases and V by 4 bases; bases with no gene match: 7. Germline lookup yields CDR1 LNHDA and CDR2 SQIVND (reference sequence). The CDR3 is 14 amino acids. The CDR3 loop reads CASSTGTDPYGYTF. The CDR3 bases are TGTGCCAGTAGTACCGGGACAGACCCTTATGGCTACACCTTC.

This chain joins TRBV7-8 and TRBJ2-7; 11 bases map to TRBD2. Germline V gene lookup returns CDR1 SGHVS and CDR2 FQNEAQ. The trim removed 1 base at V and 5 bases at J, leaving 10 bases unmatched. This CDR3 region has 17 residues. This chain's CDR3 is CASSLGVRTSGRNEQYF. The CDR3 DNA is TGTGCCAGCAGCTTAGGAGTACGGACTAGCGGGCGGAACGAGCAGTACTTC.

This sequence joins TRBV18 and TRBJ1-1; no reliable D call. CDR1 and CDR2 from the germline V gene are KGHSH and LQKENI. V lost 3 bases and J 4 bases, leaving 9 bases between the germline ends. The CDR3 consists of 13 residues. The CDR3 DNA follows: TGTGCCAGCTCACCCTCGGAGGGCACTGAAGCTTTCTTT. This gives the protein CASSPSEGTEAFF.

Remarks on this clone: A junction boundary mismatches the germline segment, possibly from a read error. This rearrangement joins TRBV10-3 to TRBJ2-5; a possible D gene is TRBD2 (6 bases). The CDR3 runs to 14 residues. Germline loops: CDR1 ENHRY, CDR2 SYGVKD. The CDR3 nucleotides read TGTGCCATCAGTGGGCGGAGGGACCAAGGGACCCAGTACTTC. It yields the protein CAISGRRDQGTQYF.

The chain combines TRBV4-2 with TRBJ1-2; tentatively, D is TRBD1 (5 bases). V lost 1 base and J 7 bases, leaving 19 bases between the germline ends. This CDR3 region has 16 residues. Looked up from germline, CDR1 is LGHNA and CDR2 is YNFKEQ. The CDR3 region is CASSQVAGLKSGGYTF. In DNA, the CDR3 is TGTGCCAGCAGCCAAGTGGCAGGGCTGAAATCAGGTGGCTACACCTTC.

The CDR3: CAWSVTGDQPQHF. DNA for the CDR3: TGTGCCTGGAGTGTAACAGGGGATCAGCCCCAGCATTTT. The rearrangement uses TRBV30 and TRBJ1-5; TRBD1 agrees at 7 bases. The germline V gene encodes CDR1 GTSNPN and CDR2 SVGIG (reference sequence). V lost 0 bases to trimming and J lost 5 bases; unmatched junction nucleotides: 1. This CDR3 comprises 13 residues.

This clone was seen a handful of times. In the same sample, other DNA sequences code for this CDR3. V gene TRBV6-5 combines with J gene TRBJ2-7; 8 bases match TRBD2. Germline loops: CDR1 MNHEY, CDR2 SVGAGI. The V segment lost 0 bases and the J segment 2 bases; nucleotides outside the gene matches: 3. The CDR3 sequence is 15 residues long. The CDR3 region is CASSYSGLVTYEQYF. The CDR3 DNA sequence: TGTGCCAGCAGTTACTCGGGACTAGTCACCTACGAGCAGTACTTC.

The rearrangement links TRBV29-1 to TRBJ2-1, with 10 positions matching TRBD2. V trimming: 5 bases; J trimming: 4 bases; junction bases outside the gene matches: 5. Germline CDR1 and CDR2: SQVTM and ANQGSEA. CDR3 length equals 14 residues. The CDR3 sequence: CSVTSGAVYNEQFF. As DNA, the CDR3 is TGCAGCGTTACTAGCGGGGCCGTGTACAATGAGCAGTTCTTC.

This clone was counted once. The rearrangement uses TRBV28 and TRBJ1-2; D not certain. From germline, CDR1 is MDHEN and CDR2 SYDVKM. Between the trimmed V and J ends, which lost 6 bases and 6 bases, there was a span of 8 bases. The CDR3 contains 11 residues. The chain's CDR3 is CASSRFNGYTF. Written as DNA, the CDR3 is TGTGCCAGCAGCCGGTTTAATGGCTACACCTTC.

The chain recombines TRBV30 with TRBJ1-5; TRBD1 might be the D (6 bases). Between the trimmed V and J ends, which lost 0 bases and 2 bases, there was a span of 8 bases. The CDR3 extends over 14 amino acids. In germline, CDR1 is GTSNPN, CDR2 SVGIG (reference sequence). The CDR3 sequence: CAWSVAGGNQPQHF. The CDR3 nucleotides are TGTGCCTGGAGTGTGGCAGGGGGCAATCAGCCCCAGCATTTT.

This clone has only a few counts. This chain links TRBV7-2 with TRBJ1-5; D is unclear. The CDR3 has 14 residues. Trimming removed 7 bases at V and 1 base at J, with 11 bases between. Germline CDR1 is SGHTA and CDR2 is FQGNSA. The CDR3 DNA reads TGTGCCAGCAACTCCCTAGGAAGCAATCAGCCCCAGCATTTT. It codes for CASNSLGSNQPQHF.

CDR3 sequence (DNA): TGTGCCAGCACCTACTTGACAGGGGTCGGCTACACCTTC. This sequence encodes CASTYLTGVGYTF. This rearrangement joins TRBV28 to TRBJ1-2, with 8 bases that match TRBD1. The J segment lost 8 bases and the V segment lost 7 bases, leaving 9 bases of the junction unmatched. The CDR3 length is 13 residues. Germline V gene sequence: CDR1 MDHEN, CDR2 SYDVKM.

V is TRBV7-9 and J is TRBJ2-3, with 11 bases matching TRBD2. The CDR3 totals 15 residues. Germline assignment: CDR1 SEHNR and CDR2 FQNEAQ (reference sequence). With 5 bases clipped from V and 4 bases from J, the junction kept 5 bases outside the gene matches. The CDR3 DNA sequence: TGTGCCAGCAGCGTACTAGCGGGGGATGCAGATACGCAGTATTTT. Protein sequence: CASSVLAGDADTQYF.

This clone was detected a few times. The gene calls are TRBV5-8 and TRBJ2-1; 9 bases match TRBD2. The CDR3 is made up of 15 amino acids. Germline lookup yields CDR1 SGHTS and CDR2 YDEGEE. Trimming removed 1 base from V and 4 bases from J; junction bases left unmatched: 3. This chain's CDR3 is CASSLLAGGYNEQFF. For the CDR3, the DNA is TGTGCCAGCAGCTTGCTGGCGGGGGGGTACAATGAGCAGTTCTTC.

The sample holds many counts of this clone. The chain's CDR3 is CASSFLAGGDTGELFF. Here the CDR3 DNA reads TGCGCCAGCAGCTTCCTAGCGGGAGGGGATACCGGGGAGCTGTTTTTT. The chain couples TRBV5-1 to TRBJ2-2, with 12 positions matching TRBD2. This CDR3 contains 16 residues. CDR1 and CDR2 from the germline V gene are SGHRS and YFSETQ. J gave up 5 bases and V 2 bases, and 4 bases lay outside the gene matches.

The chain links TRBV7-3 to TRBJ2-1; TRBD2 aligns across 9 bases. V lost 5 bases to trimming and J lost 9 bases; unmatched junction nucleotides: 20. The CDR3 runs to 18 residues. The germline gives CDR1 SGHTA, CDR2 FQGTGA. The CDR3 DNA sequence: TGTGCCAGCAGCCTACAACCCCGGGCTAGCGGGAAATTCGGTGAGCAGTTCTTC. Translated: CASSLQPRASGKFGEQFF.

The CDR3 sequence is CATRTGPYGYTF. DNA for the CDR3: TGTGCCACCCGGACAGGGCCCTATGGCTACACCTTC. This chain links TRBV19 with TRBJ1-2; 8 nucleotides align to TRBD1. CDR1 and CDR2 (germline): LNHDA, SQIVND (reference sequence). This CDR3 comprises 12 residues. With V trimmed by 10 bases and J by 4 bases, 5 bases remained unmatched.

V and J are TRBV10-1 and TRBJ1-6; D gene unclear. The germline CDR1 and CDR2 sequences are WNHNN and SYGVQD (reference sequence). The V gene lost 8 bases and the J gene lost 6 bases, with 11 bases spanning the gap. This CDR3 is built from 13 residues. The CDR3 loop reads CASGTGSNSPLHF. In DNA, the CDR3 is TGCGCCAGCGGCACGGGGAGTAATTCACCCCTCCACTTT.

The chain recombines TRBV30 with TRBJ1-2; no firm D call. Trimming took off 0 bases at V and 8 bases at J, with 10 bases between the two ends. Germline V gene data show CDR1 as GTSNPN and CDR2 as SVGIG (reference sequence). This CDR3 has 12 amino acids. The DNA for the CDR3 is TGTGCCTGGAGTGTCCCAGGAGGGGGCTACACCTTC. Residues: CAWSVPGGGYTF.

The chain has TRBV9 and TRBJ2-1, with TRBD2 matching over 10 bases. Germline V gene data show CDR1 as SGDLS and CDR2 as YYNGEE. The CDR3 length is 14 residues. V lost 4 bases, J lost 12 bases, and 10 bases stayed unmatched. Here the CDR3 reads CASSPRLAGVGQFF. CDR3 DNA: TGTGCCAGCAGCCCCCGGCTAGCGGGGGTTGGGCAGTTCTTC.

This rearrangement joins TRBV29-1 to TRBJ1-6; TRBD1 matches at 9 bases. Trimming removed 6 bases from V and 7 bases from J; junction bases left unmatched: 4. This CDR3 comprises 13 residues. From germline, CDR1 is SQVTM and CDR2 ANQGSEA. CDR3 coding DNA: TGCAGCGTCCGGGACAGGGAAAATTCACCCCTCCACTTT. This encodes CSVRDRENSPLHF. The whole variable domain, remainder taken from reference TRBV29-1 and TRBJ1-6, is SAVISQKPSRDICQRGTSLTIQCQVDSQVTMMFWYRQQPGQSLTLIATANQGSEATYESGFVIDKFPISRPNLTFSTLTVSNMSPEDSSIYLCSVRDRENSPLHFGNGTRLTVT.